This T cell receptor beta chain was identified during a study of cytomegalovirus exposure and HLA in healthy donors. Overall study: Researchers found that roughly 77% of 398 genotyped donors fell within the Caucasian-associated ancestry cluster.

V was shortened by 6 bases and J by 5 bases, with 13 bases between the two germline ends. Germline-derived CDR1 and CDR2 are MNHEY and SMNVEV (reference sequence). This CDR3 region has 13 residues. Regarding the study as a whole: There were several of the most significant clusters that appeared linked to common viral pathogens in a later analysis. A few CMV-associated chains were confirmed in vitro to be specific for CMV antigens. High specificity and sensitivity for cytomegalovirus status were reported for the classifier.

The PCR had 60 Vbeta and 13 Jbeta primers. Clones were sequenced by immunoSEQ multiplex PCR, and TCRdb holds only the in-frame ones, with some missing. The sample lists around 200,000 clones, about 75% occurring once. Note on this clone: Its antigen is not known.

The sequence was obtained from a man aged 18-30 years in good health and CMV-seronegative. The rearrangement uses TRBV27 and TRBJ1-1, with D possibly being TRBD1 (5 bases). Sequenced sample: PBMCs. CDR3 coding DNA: TGTGCCAGCAGATTCAGGGTAGGTACTGAAGCTTTCTTT. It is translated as CASRFRVGTEAFF.